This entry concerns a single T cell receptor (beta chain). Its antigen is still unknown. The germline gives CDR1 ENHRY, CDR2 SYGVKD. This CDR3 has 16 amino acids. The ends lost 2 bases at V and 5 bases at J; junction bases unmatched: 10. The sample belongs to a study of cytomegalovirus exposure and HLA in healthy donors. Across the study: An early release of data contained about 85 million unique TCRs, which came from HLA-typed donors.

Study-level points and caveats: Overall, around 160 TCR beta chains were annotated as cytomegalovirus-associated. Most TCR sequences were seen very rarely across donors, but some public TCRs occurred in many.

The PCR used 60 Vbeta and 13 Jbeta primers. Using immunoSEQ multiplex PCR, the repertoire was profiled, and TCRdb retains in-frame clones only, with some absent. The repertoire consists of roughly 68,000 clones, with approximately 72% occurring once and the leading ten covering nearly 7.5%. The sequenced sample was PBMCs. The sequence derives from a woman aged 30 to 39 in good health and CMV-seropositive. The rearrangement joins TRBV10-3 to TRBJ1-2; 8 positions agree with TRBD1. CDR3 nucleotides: TGTGCCATCAGTGAGACCCCGGACAGGGCTGGGTATGGCTACACCTTC. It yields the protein CAISETPDRAGYGYTF.